One and the same sample provided the 8 T cell receptor beta chains below, sequenced in a study of OX40 agonist ivuxolimab in advanced cancers. This table comes from immunoSEQ multiplex PCR, and its TCRdb copy is limited to in-frame clones, with some not included. The repertoire holds about 53,000 clones, approximately 79% seen once, with around 2.3% in the top ten. Here the sequenced sample was CD4+ or CD8+ T cells sorted from blood, taken in a trial of the OX40 agonist ivuxolimab. The source is an adult with an advanced solid tumor such as melanoma, head and neck, liver or kidney cancer.

This sequence joins TRBV29-1 and TRBJ2-1; the match to TRBD2 covers 10 bases. This CDR3 has 13 residues. J gave up 10 bases and V 6 bases, and 9 bases lay outside the gene matches. Per the germline V gene, CDR1 is SQVTM and CDR2 is ANQGSEA. CDR3 nucleotide sequence: TGCAGCGTAGATCCTAGCGGGGGTCGGGAGCAGTTCTTC. Residues: CSVDPSGGREQFF.

The chain recombines TRBV6-5 with TRBJ1-2; 11 bases are a match to TRBD1. The junction had 9 bases not matched to a gene; V was cut back by 7 bases and J by 8 bases. Germline V lookup: CDR1 MNHEY, CDR2 SVGAGI. This CDR3 contains 14 residues. The CDR3 DNA reads as TGTGCCAGCATGACCGGGACAGGGGGAGCCGGCTACACCTTC. This codes for CASMTGTGGAGYTF.

This chain connects TRBV6-5 to TRBJ2-7, with TRBD2 matching over 7 bases. The CDR3 spans 13 residues. Losses at the gene ends were 7 bases for V and 3 bases for J; bases not matched to a gene: 6. CDR1 and CDR2 from the germline V gene are MNHEY and SVGAGI. CDR3 sequence reads: CASTPKRGYEQYF. DNA of the CDR3: TGTGCCAGCACCCCTAAGCGGGGCTACGAGCAGTACTTC.

This clone was found a few times. CDR3 nucleotide sequence: TGTGCCAGTAGTCTCCAGGGTTTGGCAGATACGCAGTATTTT. Protein product: CASSLQGLADTQYF. The chain joins TRBV19 to TRBJ2-3, with D possibly being TRBD1 (5 bases). Trimming took 5 bases from V and 4 from J, leaving 13 bases between them. The CDR3 is 14 residues long. CDR1 LNHDA and CDR2 SQIVND come from the germline V gene (reference sequence). Combining the CDR3 with reference TRBV19 and TRBJ2-3 gives the whole variable domain DGGITQSPKYLFRKEGQNVTLSCEQNLNHDAMYWYRQDPGQGLRLIYYSQIVNDFQKGDIAEGYSVSREKKESFPLTVTSAQKNPTAFYLCASSLQGLADTQYFGPGTRLTVL.

Worth noting for this clone: Germline and junction disagree at one end, which may indicate a read error. This chain connects TRBV7-2 to TRBJ2-3, with TRBD2 as a possible D gene (5 bases). The germline V gene encodes CDR1 SGHTA and CDR2 FQGNSA. The CDR3 runs 13 residues. The CDR3 DNA reads as TGTGCCAGCAGCCGAGGGTCTACAGTTACGCAGTATTTT. Translating it yields CASSRGSTVTQYF.

The chain is built from TRBV6-5 and TRBJ2-7; D possibly uses TRBD1 or TRBD2 (6 bases each). V dropped 6 bases and J dropped 9 bases, with 21 bases sitting between them. This CDR3 has 14 residues. CDR1 and CDR2 (germline): MNHEY, SVGAGI. The CDR3: CASSISPTGARQYF. DNA for the CDR3: TGTGCCAGCAGCATATCTCCAACGGGGGCACGGCAGTACTTC.

This chain's CDR3 is CASSLQSTNEKLFF. The CDR3 region has the DNA TGTGCCAGCAGTTTACAGAGTACTAATGAAAAACTGTTTTTT. The chain joins TRBV28 to TRBJ1-4; D call uncertain. Germline CDR1 is MDHEN and CDR2 is SYDVKM. The CDR3 loop spans 14 amino acids. Between the trimmed V and J ends, which lost 2 bases and 2 bases, there was a span of 6 bases.

The genes are TRBV25-1 and TRBJ1-2, with D perhaps matching TRBD1 (5 bases). Germline V gene sequence: CDR1 MGHDK, CDR2 SYGVNS. The CDR3 runs to 15 residues. The V gene lost 6 bases and the J gene lost 0 bases, with 14 bases spanning the gap. The CDR3 protein is CASSPATGANYGYTF. CDR3 bases: TGTGCCAGCAGCCCCGCAACAGGAGCTAACTATGGCTACACCTTC.